This T cell receptor (beta chain) was identified in a study of blood T cell repertoires in COVID-19. Study information: In each case, the material was cDNA or gDNA derived from T cells, B-cell-depleted T cells, or PBMCs.

Sequencing used immunoSEQ multiplex PCR; TCRdb keeps in-frame clones, though not all of them. The table has about 120,000 clones, around 80% seen once. The V segment lost 9 bases and the J segment 2 bases; nucleotides outside the gene matches: 6. The germline gives CDR1 LNHDA, CDR2 SQIVND (reference sequence). The CDR3 is 14 residues long. The rearrangement joins TRBV19 to TRBJ2-7, with 11 bases lining up with TRBD2. This receptor was identified in a woman older than 75 with acute or convalescent COVID-19. The source material was peripheral blood. The CDR3 here is CARLGTSGTYEQYF. The DNA of the CDR3 is TGTGCCAGATTGGGGACTAGCGGAACCTACGAGCAGTACTTC. Full variable domain (rest looked up from reference TRBV19 and TRBJ2-7): DGGITQSPKYLFRKEGQNVTLSCEQNLNHDAMYWYRQDPGQGLRLIYYSQIVNDFQKGDIAEGYSVSREKKESFPLTVTSAQKNPTAFYLCARLGTSGTYEQYFGPGTRLTVT.